The rows below give T cell receptor beta chains drawn from one sample of a study of T cells after yellow fever vaccination. TCRdb re-analysed the 5' RACE reads in MiXCR, keeping a single row per CDR3 protein. The repertoire has some 400,000 distinct CDR3 sequences, roughly a sixth of them found once; the top ten carry roughly 19%. Sequencing used PBMCs, obtained before the yellow fever booster vaccination. The receptors come from a man aged 18 to 30 who received the YFV17D yellow fever vaccine. CDR3s leave out the opening cysteine and the closing phenylalanine or tryptophan. The order of the fields is J gene, clone size, V gene, CDR3 protein. Clone size is not always given. Where it is, it says once, few, many or a class for expanded clones.

>TRBJ2-5|-|TRBV12-3/TRBV12-4
ASSPDKETQY
>TRBJ1-2|-|TRBV20-1
SANVQGDGYT
>TRBJ1-2|few|TRBV11-2
ASSSLKTGRGYGYT
>TRBJ1-6|few|TRBV2
ASSELGLYNSPLH
>TRBJ2-5|-|TRBV20-1
SAPRGPQETQY
>TRBJ2-3|-|TRBV12-3/TRBV12-4
ASRSAGGSTDTQY
>TRBJ2-4|-|TRBV12-3/TRBV12-4
ASPTGRDRELSRAKNIQY
>TRBJ2-7|few|TRBV5-4
ASSLGGTGYEQY
>TRBJ1-2|many|TRBV24-1
ATSAWTGSDYGYT
>TRBJ2-3|-|TRBV5-6
ASSPSGGRDTDTQY
>TRBJ2-1|-|TRBV6-4
ASRAQGASNEQF
>TRBJ2-1|few|TRBV4-2
ASSQEARASYNEQF
>TRBJ2-7|-|TRBV7-2
ASSPWGAYEQY
>TRBJ1-4|few|TRBV7-2
ASSLAGTGEKLF
>TRBJ2-5|few|TRBV29-1
SVEWAGSLETQY
>TRBJ1-6|few|TRBV4-3
ASSQESAGNSPLH